This record concerns one T cell receptor (beta chain) sequence. Which cohort a participant joined came from the clinical history participants gave. Donors in Cohort 3 counted as recovered after two negative PCRs, clearance, or symptom resolution. The sample is drawn from a study of blood T cell repertoires in COVID-19. Across the whole study: Donors in the United States, Italy and Spain gave samples during acute or convalescent COVID-19. PBMCs, B-cell-depleted T cells, or T cells were the source of the cDNA or gDNA that made up the material.

Data came from immunoSEQ multiplex PCR; TCRdb stores just in-frame clones and leaves some out. The sample carries about 480,000 clones, roughly 90% recorded once. The ends were cut back, 3 bases at V and 6 bases at J, with 21 bases in the middle. Germline V gene sequence: CDR1 SGDLS, CDR2 YYNGEE. The CDR3 consists of 17 residues. Sequencing input: PBMCs or T cells enriched from blood (not recorded which). The receptor was derived from a woman aged 40 to 50 who had recovered from COVID-19. The chain joins TRBV9 to TRBJ1-4; a weak D match, TRBD1 (5 bases). DNA for the CDR3: TGTGCCAGCAGCGAGAGCCCCTCGACAGAATTCTATGAAAAACTGTTTTTT. It specifies CASSESPSTEFYEKLFF.